Below, 32 T cell receptor beta chains from the same sample are listed, as sequenced in a study of CD8+ T cells in alopecia areata. Treatment described: oral pan-JAK inhibitor, 5-10 mg twice daily. cDNA prepared by RNA extraction and subsequent reverse transcription served as the template for sequencing. Assay used: immunoSEQ multiplex PCR; TCRdb lists only in-frame clones, some missing. The table lists some 190,000 clones, approximately 51% of them singletons, with roughly a tenth in the top ten. Sequencing was performed on CD8+ T cells sorted from blood, taken at roughly week 53, from a patient treated with tofacitinib. The receptors shown here come from a human donor with alopecia areata.

The chain carries TRBV29-1 and TRBJ1-2, with D maybe TRBD1 (5 bases). This CDR3 region has 12 residues. Germline CDR1 SQVTM, CDR2 ANQGSEA. Trimming pared 4 bases from V and 4 bases from J, leaving 10 bases between. CDR3 sequence: CSVGDSSYGYTF. The CDR3 nucleotides read TGCAGCGTTGGAGACAGTTCCTATGGCTACACCTTC.

Notes on this clone: With a far larger clone one base away, a read error is the likely cause. The J gene is TRBJ2-6, the V gene TRBV6-1; perhaps D is TRBD1 or TRBD2 (6 bases each). Trimming removed 6 bases at V and 4 bases at J, with 13 bases between. From germline, CDR1 is MNHNS and CDR2 SASEGT. The CDR3 is made up of 15 amino acids. CDR3 DNA sequence: TGTGCCAGCAGGGAGGGGGGTACCGGGGCCAACGTCCTGACTTTC. Translating gives CASREGGTGANVLTF.

This clone was seen a handful of times. The chain combines TRBV27 with TRBJ2-1, with D tentatively TRBD1 or TRBD2 (5 bases each). The CDR3 loop spans 11 amino acids. Germline V gene lookup returns CDR1 MNHEY and CDR2 SMNVEV (reference sequence). With 3 bases removed from V and 15 bases from J, the gap between germline ends came to 12 bases. CDR3 DNA sequence: TGTGCCAGCAGTTTCGTGGGGGAGTCGTTCTTC. This codes for CASSFVGESFF.

V is TRBV10-2 and J is TRBJ1-1; TRBD1 agrees at 8 bases. This CDR3 contains 14 residues. Per the germline V gene, CDR1 is WSHSY and CDR2 is SAAADI. V was clipped by 2 bases and J by 4 bases; unmatched bases: 3. The chain's CDR3 is CASSEQTGGTEAFF. Written as DNA, the CDR3 is TGCGCCAGCAGTGAGCAAACAGGGGGCACTGAAGCTTTCTTT.

The rearrangement joins TRBV5-6 to TRBJ2-7; D ambiguous. There are 13 residues in the CDR3. The germline V and J ends were trimmed by 0 bases and 9 bases, with 13 bases remaining between them. Germline V CDR1 and CDR2: SGHDT, YYEEEE. CDR3 amino acids: CASSLDVGRAQYF. The CDR3 region has the DNA TGTGCCAGCAGCTTGGATGTAGGAAGGGCGCAGTACTTC.

In this sample, this clone turned up a few times. This likely reflects a read error, since a far larger clone is one base away. CDR3 DNA sequence: TGTGCCAGCAGCTTAGGGAGAGAGACCCAGTACTTC. It translates to CASSLGRETQYF. The chain recombines TRBV11-2 with TRBJ2-5; D unresolved. Between the trimmed V and J ends, which lost 1 base and 4 bases, there was a span of 4 bases. Germline assignment: CDR1 SGHAT and CDR2 FQNNGV. This CDR3 contains 12 residues.

The V gene is TRBV29-1, the J gene TRBJ2-1, with 14 bases matching TRBD2. V was clipped by 6 bases and J by 4 bases; unmatched bases: 5. The CDR3 sequence is 15 residues long. Germline loops: CDR1 SQVTM, CDR2 ANQGSEA. In DNA form, the CDR3 reads TGCAGCGTGATGGGGACTAGCGGGGGATACAATGAGCAGTTCTTC. It yields the protein CSVMGTSGGYNEQFF.

The chain combines TRBV11-2 with TRBJ2-6, with 7 bases matching TRBD1. CDR1 is SGHAT and CDR2 is FQNNGV in the germline V gene. With 5 bases clipped from V and 0 bases from J, the junction kept 10 bases outside the gene matches. The CDR3 covers 18 residues. Here the CDR3 DNA reads TGTGCCAGCAGCGGCAACAGGGGAATTGGCTCTGGGGCCAACGTCCTGACTTTC. Encoded protein: CASSGNRGIGSGANVLTF.

This clone was recorded a few times. CDR3 DNA: TGCAGCGTTGGGGACTGGGGTGGGGATTACGAGCAGTACTTC. Its translation is CSVGDWGGDYEQYF. The rearrangement joins TRBV29-1 to TRBJ2-7, with a possible D match to TRBD2 (6 bases). Between the trimmed V and J ends, which lost 4 bases and 4 bases, there was a span of 17 bases. The CDR3 sequence is 14 residues long. CDR1 is SQVTM and CDR2 is ANQGSEA in the germline V gene.

This clone was found a few times. The V gene is TRBV5-4, the J gene TRBJ1-3, with a weak D call TRBD1 (6 bases). The CDR3 spans 14 residues. Germline loops: CDR1 SGHNT, CDR2 YYREEE (reference sequence). Trimming cost V 2 bases and J 4 bases, with 10 bases left between them. CDR3 DNA: TGTGCCAGCAGCTTACAGGGCGTCGGAAACACCATATATTTT. It specifies CASSLQGVGNTIYF. Full variable domain (missing parts from reference TRBV5-4 and TRBJ1-3): ETGVTQSPTHLIKTRGQQVTLRCSSQSGHNTVSWYQQALGQGPQFIFQYYREEENGRGNFPPRFSGLQFPNYSSELNVNALELDDSALYLCASSLQGVGNTIYFGEGSWLTVV.

This sequence joins TRBV30 and TRBJ2-7, with D possibly being TRBD1 (6 bases). The V gene lost 2 bases and the J gene lost 4 bases, with 9 bases spanning the gap. The CDR3 length is 12 residues. Germline CDR1 GTSNPN, CDR2 SVGIG (reference sequence). This chain's CDR3 is CAWSPTGYEQYF. CDR3 sequence (DNA): TGTGCCTGGAGTCCGACAGGATACGAGCAGTACTTC.

This clone was detected a few times. This chain uses TRBV30 with TRBJ1-1, with D unclear. This CDR3 contains 14 residues. Looked up from germline, CDR1 is GTSNPN and CDR2 is SVGIG (reference sequence). V dropped 2 bases and J dropped 0 bases, with 10 bases sitting between them. CDR3 nucleotide sequence: TGTGCCTGGAGTAGCCGTAGCATGAACACTGAAGCTTTCTTT. This sequence encodes CAWSSRSMNTEAFF.

V and J are TRBV27 and TRBJ2-7; tentative D call: TRBD1 (6 bases). CDR3 length equals 12 residues. Deletions cut 3 bases from V and 6 bases from J, with 9 bases between. CDR1 MNHEY and CDR2 SMNVEV come from the germline V gene (reference sequence). The DNA of the CDR3 is TGTGCCAGCAGTTTGGGACAATCCGAGCAGTACTTC. Amino acids: CASSLGQSEQYF.

The chain carries TRBV5-4 and TRBJ1-1; D ambiguous. The CDR3 runs to 13 residues. The germline gives CDR1 SGHNT, CDR2 YYREEE (reference sequence). V shed 0 bases and J shed 8 bases, with 11 bases lying between them. CDR3 amino acids: CASSLVPLGEAFF. Written as DNA, the CDR3 is TGTGCCAGCAGCTTGGTTCCCCTGGGGGAAGCTTTCTTT.

J is TRBJ2-1 and V is TRBV7-9; D is undetermined. The V end lost 1 base, the J end lost 7 bases, and 17 bases lay between the germline ends. The CDR3 is 16 residues long. Per germline, CDR1 SEHNR and CDR2 FQNEAQ (reference sequence). The CDR3 DNA reads as TGTGCCAGCAGCTTAGAGGCTAGAGGTAATCGGAATGAGCAGTTCTTC. It is translated as CASSLEARGNRNEQFF.

The chain uses TRBV5-1 and TRBJ1-5, with 9 bases lining up with TRBD1. The CDR3 extends over 18 amino acids. CDR1 is SGHRS, CDR2 YFSETQ, per germline. V gave up 4 bases and J gave up 5 bases; unmatched junction bases: 16. CDR3 in DNA: TGCGCCAGCAGCCCCGGGACAGGGTGGGGAGACACGGATCAGCCCCAGCATTTT. Protein sequence: CASSPGTGWGDTDQPQHF.

This clone was observed a single time. The genes are TRBV30 and TRBJ2-5; the match to TRBD2 covers 8 bases. V lost 1 base, J lost 2 bases, and 3 bases stayed unmatched. The germline CDR1 and CDR2 sequences are GTSNPN and SVGIG (reference sequence). CDR3 size: 14 residues. CDR3 sequence reads: CAWSGGGPQETQYF. Written as DNA, the CDR3 is TGTGCCTGGAGTGGCGGGGGGCCTCAAGAGACCCAGTACTTC.

This rearrangement joins TRBV7-9 to TRBJ2-3, with TRBD1 as a possible D gene (5 bases). V shed 3 bases and J shed 2 bases, with 9 bases lying between them. The CDR3 is 14 amino acids. Germline V gene sequence: CDR1 SEHNR, CDR2 FQNEAQ (reference sequence). The CDR3 bases are TGTGCCAGCAGCTTCAAGGACAACACAGATACGCAGTATTTT. The encoded protein is CASSFKDNTDTQYF.

This clone was seen a handful of times. The rearrangement joins TRBV10-3 to TRBJ2-5, with D perhaps given as TRBD1 or TRBD2 (6 bases each). Germline loops: CDR1 ENHRY, CDR2 SYGVKD. This CDR3 has 14 residues. The V end was cut by 8 bases, the J end by 5 bases, with 18 bases between. The CDR3 here is CAIHTGEGGETQYF. CDR3 sequence (DNA): TGTGCCATCCACACTGGCGAGGGGGGCGAGACCCAGTACTTC.

This clone was detected a few times. The V gene is TRBV29-1, the J gene TRBJ2-7; D is unresolved. V was trimmed by 2 bases and J by 2 bases, leaving 16 bases between them. Looked up from germline, CDR1 is SQVTM and CDR2 is ANQGSEA. This CDR3 region has 15 residues. The CDR3 reads CSVEKESRDAYEQYF. The CDR3 coding sequence is TGCAGCGTTGAAAAGGAGTCCCGCGATGCCTACGAGCAGTACTTC.

This chain connects TRBV6-5 to TRBJ2-7, with D perhaps matching TRBD2 (5 bases). Between the trimmed V and J ends, which lost 4 bases and 0 bases, there was a span of 10 bases. The germline V gene has CDR1 MNHEY and CDR2 SVGAGI. The length of the CDR3 is 14 residues. The CDR3 loop reads CASSLDGNSYEQYF. In DNA form, the CDR3 reads TGTGCCAGCAGTTTGGACGGGAACTCCTACGAGCAGTACTTC.

V is TRBV18 and J is TRBJ1-2; D unclear. The V gene lost 0 bases and the J gene lost 2 bases, with 7 bases spanning the gap. The CDR3 runs to 14 residues. Germline CDR1 KGHSH, CDR2 LQKENI. This chain's CDR3 is CASSPPEGNYGYTF. CDR3 in DNA: TGTGCCAGCTCACCACCGGAAGGGAACTATGGCTACACCTTC.

The chain couples TRBV25-1 to TRBJ1-1, with D uncertain. This CDR3 has 12 residues. Trimming shortened V by 1 base and J by 3 bases, and 3 bases separated the two germline ends. Germline loops: CDR1 MGHDK, CDR2 SYGVNS. DNA of the CDR3: TGTGCCAGCAGTGAATGGGACACTGAAGCTTTCTTT. Protein sequence: CASSEWDTEAFF.

J is TRBJ2-7 and V is TRBV13, with TRBD1 identical over 8 bases. Germline loops: CDR1 PRHDT, CDR2 FYEKMQ (reference sequence). With 4 bases clipped from V and 0 bases from J, the junction kept 5 bases outside the gene matches. The CDR3 loop spans 15 amino acids. The CDR3 coding sequence is TGTGCCAGCAGCTACGGACAGGGAAGCTCCTACGAGCAGTACTTC. It encodes CASSYGQGSSYEQYF.

J is TRBJ2-3 and V is TRBV4-3, with TRBD1 as a possible D gene (5 bases). This CDR3 is built from 16 residues. V shed 4 bases and J shed 0 bases, with 14 bases lying between them. CDR1 and CDR2 (germline): LGHNA, YSLEER. CDR3 in DNA: TGCGCCAGCAGCCGTGTGGAGACAGATAGCACAGATACGCAGTATTTT. This gives the protein CASSRVETDSTDTQYF.

This chain connects TRBV30 to TRBJ1-6; D is perhaps TRBD1 (6 bases). The CDR3 is 15 amino acids. Germline V CDR1 and CDR2: GTSNPN, SVGIG (reference sequence). V lost 2 bases and J lost 6, with 14 bases in between. The CDR3 DNA reads as TGTGCCTGGAGTCGGAGGACAGACTTTAATTCACCCCTCCACTTT. This encodes CAWSRRTDFNSPLHF.

This clone was seen a few times. Other nucleotide sequences from this sample produce the same CDR3. The J gene is TRBJ2-7, the V gene TRBV5-6; no firm D call. Trimming shortened V by 0 bases and J by 5 bases, and 3 bases separated the two germline ends. The germline V gene has CDR1 SGHDT and CDR2 YYEEEE. The CDR3 extends over 11 amino acids. CDR3 sequence (DNA): TGTGCCAGCAGCTTGGGACACGAGCAGTACTTC. It is translated as CASSLGHEQYF. The complete variable domain, with remaining parts taken from reference TRBV5-6 and TRBJ2-7, reads DAGVTQSPTHLIKTRGQQVTLRCSPKSGHDTVSWYQQALGQGPQFIFQYYEEEERQRGNFPDRFSGHQFPNYSSELNVNALLLGDSALYLCASSLGHEQYFGPGTRLTVT.

This sequence joins TRBV11-2 and TRBJ2-4; 7 bases fit TRBD2. Looked up from germline, CDR1 is SGHAT and CDR2 is FQNNGV. CDR3 length: 15 amino acids. V shed 7 bases, J shed 7 bases, and the junction held 13 bases outside the gene matches. The CDR3 spells CASTFFPSGRNIQYF. In DNA, the CDR3 is TGTGCCAGCACCTTCTTCCCCTCCGGGAGGAACATTCAGTACTTC.

CDR3 nucleotide sequence: TGTGCTAGTGGGACTTTGGGGCCCTCCTACGAGCAGTACTTC. This codes for CASGTLGPSYEQYF. V and J are TRBV12-5 and TRBJ2-7; a weak D match, TRBD1 (5 bases). Germline-derived CDR1 and CDR2 are LGHNT and FRNRAP. The CDR3 is made up of 14 amino acids. Trimming cost V 6 bases and J 0 bases, with 12 bases left between them.

This clone turned up a few times. The chain has TRBV6-1 and TRBJ2-3; no reliable D call. Trimming shortened V by 7 bases and J by 4 bases, and 15 bases separated the two germline ends. The CDR3 covers 14 residues. Germline values: CDR1 MNHNS, CDR2 SASEGT. The DNA of the CDR3 is TGTGCCAGCACTCCGACATTGCCCGCAGATACGCAGTATTTT. It is translated as CASTPTLPADTQYF.

A single count supports this clone. This chain joins TRBV7-9 and TRBJ2-7; D may be TRBD1 or TRBD2 (5 bases each). Germline assignment: CDR1 SEHNR and CDR2 FQNEAQ (reference sequence). Trimming shortened V by 5 bases and J by 2 bases, and 13 bases separated the two germline ends. This CDR3 has 14 residues. The CDR3 bases are TGTGCCAGCAGCGACACCCCGGGACCCTACGAGCAGTACTTC. Protein sequence: CASSDTPGPYEQYF.

This chain uses TRBV5-4 with TRBJ2-5; 9 nucleotides align to TRBD1. J gave up 5 bases and V 7 bases, and 12 bases lay outside the gene matches. Germline-derived CDR1 and CDR2 are SGHNT and YYREEE (reference sequence). The CDR3 extends over 15 amino acids. CDR3 bases: TGTGCCAGCGCCCGGGGGACAGGGCAAGCGGAGACCCAGTACTTC. It translates to CASARGTGQAETQYF.